Described below is a single T cell receptor (beta chain) sequence and its context. Its specificity is not known. The CDR3 is cut off 3 residues early in the read; its end comes from the germline J gene. The germline CDR1 and CDR2 sequences are LNHDA and SQIVND (reference sequence). Trimming shortened V by 1 base and J by 1 base, and 4 bases separated the two germline ends. This CDR3 is built from 13 residues. Repertoires were generated with immunoSEQ multiplex PCR, while TCRdb's copy carries only in-frame clones and drops some. The data show approximately 81,000 clones, with none appearing a single time. These data belong to a study of T cell clonality in common variable immunodeficiency. The study's findings and limits: Compared with controls, CVID subjects had fewer shared TCRbeta clones. Fewer deletions and N-nucleotide insertions were reportedly seen in common variable immunodeficiency TCR beta sequences.

V is TRBV19 and J is TRBJ1-1; no clear D gene. Source material: peripheral blood mononuclear cells. The origin of this receptor is a person between 18 and 69 years old in good health. CDR3 bases read: TGTGCCAGTAGTATAGGCGGGAACACTGAA. Its protein product is CASSIGGNTE. The whole CDR3 is CASSIGGNTEAFF.